This T cell receptor beta chain is drawn from a study of cytomegalovirus exposure and HLA in healthy donors. Points from the study as a whole: Within an earlier analysis, most TCR beta V segments proved productive either about 90% or about 30% of the time. The study listed some 160 cytomegalovirus-associated TCR beta chains. The classifier was said to identify cytomegalovirus status with high specificity and sensitivity. No immune exposure information besides CMV serostatus was available.

This CDR3 is built from 16 residues. Per germline, CDR1 MGHRA and CDR2 YSYEKL. Trimming shortened V by 1 base and J by 1 base, and 13 bases separated the two germline ends. Points on this clone: The antigen is not known.

The PCR had 60 Vbeta and 13 Jbeta primers. Clones were sequenced by immunoSEQ multiplex PCR, and TCRdb holds only the in-frame ones, with some missing. Of about 220,000 clones listed, 82% are singletons. V usage is TRBV4-1 and J usage is TRBJ1-1; D call uncertain. The specimen was PBMCs. The source of this sequence is a man aged 35-49 years in good health and CMV-seropositive. For the CDR3, the DNA is TGCGCCAGCAGCCAAGCAGTCGCCAGGTGGAACACTGAAGCTTTCTTT. Protein sequence: CASSQAVARWNTEAFF.